The 24 T cell receptor beta chains reported below all come from one sample, sequenced in a study of a mutant IDH1 vaccine in newly diagnosed glioma. These receptors have no identified antigens. Time point indicated: week 5, during vaccination. Each dose delivered 300 ug of mutant IDH1 20-mer peptide subcutaneously with imiquimod. Libraries were prepared by immunoSEQ multiplex PCR; TCRdb keeps only in-frame clonotypes and omits some of them. The sample includes 45,000 to 55,000 clones, around 80% seen only once; the top ten take around 2%. Sequences were derived from PBMCs, sampled from a glioma patient whose treatment included an IDH1 peptide vaccine. The origin of the receptors is a woman aged 40 to 50 with glioma.

The chain employs TRBV19 and TRBJ1-2, with D possibly being TRBD1 (6 bases). The CDR3 consists of 14 residues. Germline loops: CDR1 LNHDA, CDR2 SQIVND (reference sequence). The V end was cut by 5 bases, the J end by 7 bases, with 17 bases between. The CDR3: CASSPSPQGGGYTF. The CDR3 nucleotides are TGTGCCAGTAGTCCCTCCCCACAGGGTGGTGGCTACACCTTC.

The V call is TRBV7-8, the J call TRBJ2-3, with D unclear. The germline V and J ends were trimmed by 6 bases and 1 base, with 17 bases remaining between them. This CDR3 region has 16 residues. Germline assignment: CDR1 SGHVS and CDR2 FQNEAQ. The CDR3 DNA is TGTGCCAGCAGACGCCGGCCCCCAACACGCACAGATACGCAGTATTTT. Its translation is CASRRRPPTRTDTQYF.

CDR3 coding DNA: TGCGCCAGCAGCTTAAAACAGGGTAATTCACCCCTCCACTTT. Its translation: CASSLKQGNSPLHF. V gene TRBV5-1 combines with J gene TRBJ1-6; possible D gene TRBD1, 6 bases. Germline CDR1 is SGHRS and CDR2 is YFSETQ. Between the trimmed V and J ends, which lost 2 bases and 6 bases, there was a span of 9 bases. The CDR3 runs 14 residues. The full variable domain, its missing parts supplied by reference TRBV5-1 and TRBJ1-6, is KAGVTQTPRYLIKTRGQQVTLSCSPISGHRSVSWYQQTPGQGLQFLFEYFSETQRNKGNFPGRFSGRQFSNSRSEMNVSTLELGDSALYLCASSLKQGNSPLHFGNGTRLTVT.

This clone is a singleton in its sample. The rearrangement uses TRBV13 and TRBJ2-2; maybe TRBD2 (5 bases). Trimming stripped 7 bases from V and 6 bases from J, with 9 bases between. The CDR3 is 12 amino acids. CDR1 PRHDT and CDR2 FYEKMQ come from the germline V gene (reference sequence). The CDR3 loop reads CASNRGPGELFF. The CDR3 nucleotides read TGTGCCAGCAACCGCGGGCCCGGGGAGCTGTTTTTT. Variable domain in full (rest from reference TRBV13 and TRBJ2-2): AAGVIQSPRHLIKEKRETATLKCYPIPRHDTVYWYQQGPGQDPQFLISFYEKMQSDKGSIPDRFSAQQFSDYHSELNMSSLELGDSALYFCASNRGPGELFFGEGSRLTVL.

This chain uses TRBV7-6 with TRBJ1-3; a weak D match, TRBD1 (5 bases). CDR1 is SGHVS and CDR2 is FNYEAQ in the germline V gene. V lost 0 bases and J lost 3, with 9 bases in between. The CDR3 contains 15 residues. This CDR3 is CASSLALGGGNTIYF. CDR3 in DNA: TGTGCCAGCAGCTTAGCGCTTGGGGGTGGAAACACCATATATTTT.

This clone was observed a handful of times. Here the CDR3 reads CASRGWNTEAFF. CDR3 DNA: TGTGCCAGCAGGGGTTGGAACACTGAAGCTTTCTTT. The chain couples TRBV7-8 to TRBJ1-1; no definite D call. The V end lost 6 bases, the J end lost 1 base, and 6 bases lay between the germline ends. The CDR3 runs to 12 residues. Germline values: CDR1 SGHVS, CDR2 FQNEAQ.

In this sample, this clone turned up once. The chain uses TRBV5-1 and TRBJ1-2; TRBD1 might be the D (6 bases). CDR1 and CDR2 from the germline V gene are SGHRS and YFSETQ. The V gene lost 1 base and the J gene lost 2 bases, with 9 bases spanning the gap. This CDR3 comprises 14 residues. The CDR3: CASSLTGPNYGYTF. Here the CDR3 DNA reads TGCGCCAGCAGCTTGACAGGGCCGAACTATGGCTACACCTTC.

The chain couples TRBV25-1 to TRBJ2-1; D is unclear. CDR1 is MGHDK, CDR2 SYGVNS, per germline. This CDR3 contains 13 residues. Trimming removed 6 bases from V and 5 bases from J, with 11 bases in between. The CDR3 loop is CASSHSTDNEQFF. The CDR3 DNA sequence: TGTGCCAGCAGCCATTCCACAGACAATGAGCAGTTCTTC.

The V call is TRBV4-1, the J call TRBJ2-5, with D perhaps TRBD1 or TRBD2 (5 bases each). There are 14 residues in the CDR3. Trimming removed 1 base from V and 2 bases from J, with 8 bases in between. The germline CDR1 and CDR2 sequences are MGHRA and YSYEKL. The CDR3 reads CASSQAGSQETQYF. The CDR3 DNA is TGCGCCAGCAGCCAAGCAGGGAGTCAAGAGACCCAGTACTTC.

The chain joins TRBV13 to TRBJ2-2; TRBD1 is a possible D gene (5 bases). Germline values: CDR1 PRHDT, CDR2 FYEKMQ (reference sequence). The CDR3 loop spans 15 amino acids. With 5 bases removed from V and 1 base from J, the gap between germline ends came to 11 bases. CDR3 loop: CASSPRQMNTGELFF. The CDR3 DNA sequence: TGTGCCAGCAGCCCCCGACAGATGAACACCGGGGAGCTGTTTTTT.

The V and J genes are TRBV2 and TRBJ2-5; D could derive from TRBD1 or TRBD2 (5 bases each). CDR1 is SNHLY, CDR2 FYNNEI, per germline. Trimming took off 6 bases at V and 4 bases at J, with 12 bases between the two ends. CDR3 length equals 13 residues. CDR3 residues: CASREDGGETQYF. CDR3 DNA sequence: TGTGCCAGCAGGGAGGATGGGGGAGAGACCCAGTACTTC. The whole variable domain, remainder taken from reference TRBV2 and TRBJ2-5, is EPEVTQTPSHQVTQMGQEVILRCVPISNHLYFYWYRQILGQKVEFLVSFYNNEISEKSEIFDDQFSVERPDGSNFTLKIRSTKLEDSAMYFCASREDGGETQYFGPGTRLLVL.

The rearrangement links TRBV6-6 to TRBJ2-1, with TRBD1 matching over 8 bases. Losses at the gene ends were 4 bases for V and 5 bases for J; bases not matched to a gene: 10. The germline V gene encodes CDR1 MNHNY and CDR2 SVGAGI (reference sequence). CDR3 length equals 16 residues. CDR3 amino acids: CASSSHPGGGHNEQFF. Here the CDR3 DNA reads TGTGCCAGCAGTTCCCATCCAGGGGGCGGACACAATGAGCAGTTCTTC.

This chain uses TRBV6-1 with TRBJ1-1, with a possible D match to TRBD1 (6 bases). The CDR3 loop spans 12 amino acids. CDR1 and CDR2 from the germline V gene are MNHNS and SASEGT. The ends were cut back, 4 bases at V and 10 bases at J, with 13 bases in the middle. The CDR3 is CASSVGGGSAFF. CDR3 in DNA: TGTGCCAGCAGTGTAGGGGGGGGCTCAGCTTTCTTT.

This sequence joins TRBV27 and TRBJ2-7, with TRBD1 matching over 9 bases. Trimming took 2 bases from V and 7 from J; bases not matched to a gene: 3. This CDR3 is 13 amino acids long. CDR1 is MNHEY, CDR2 SMNVEV, per germline (reference sequence). The CDR3 loop reads CASSLGTGKEQYF. The CDR3 DNA reads TGTGCCAGCAGTTTAGGGACAGGGAAAGAGCAGTACTTC.

The CDR3 loop reads CASSPSGEYEQYF. CDR3 in DNA: TGTGCCAGCTCTCCTTCGGGGGAATACGAGCAGTACTTC. This chain connects TRBV18 to TRBJ2-7, with D tentatively TRBD2 (6 bases). V dropped 6 bases and J dropped 4 bases, with 13 bases sitting between them. Germline V gene data show CDR1 as KGHSH and CDR2 as LQKENI. This CDR3 region has 13 residues.

This clone was recorded once. The chain uses TRBV14 and TRBJ1-1; 8 positions match TRBD1. The germline gives CDR1 SGHDN, CDR2 FVKESK. With 4 bases clipped from V and 2 bases from J, the junction kept 3 bases outside the gene matches. This CDR3 spans 14 amino acids. The CDR3 DNA sequence: TGTGCCAGCAGCCCAGGGGGCGGAAACACTGAAGCTTTCTTT. It specifies CASSPGGGNTEAFF.

The table lists this clone with a count of one. The V call is TRBV5-1, the J call TRBJ1-2; D is possibly TRBD1 (6 bases). The length of the CDR3 is 15 residues. Per germline, CDR1 SGHRS and CDR2 YFSETQ. Trimming shortened V by 0 bases and J by 0 bases, and 9 bases separated the two germline ends. The CDR3 spells CASSLEGTSNYGYTF. The CDR3 coding sequence is TGCGCCAGCAGCTTGGAGGGGACATCTAACTATGGCTACACCTTC.

Regarding this clone: This sample also contains other DNA sequences that code for the same CDR3. The chain uses TRBV20-1 and TRBJ1-1, with D perhaps matching TRBD1 (5 bases). The CDR3 is made up of 11 amino acids. Trimming took 6 bases from V and 4 from J, leaving 9 bases between them. Per germline, CDR1 DFQATT and CDR2 SNEGSKA (reference sequence). This CDR3 is CSASGGTEAFF. Written as DNA, the CDR3 is TGCAGTGCATCCGGGGGCACTGAAGCTTTCTTT.

CDR3 in amino acids: CAWTVGVTGLGEKLFF. The DNA of the CDR3 is TGTGCCTGGACCGTAGGCGTGACAGGTCTGGGTGAAAAACTGTTTTTT. V gene TRBV30 combines with J gene TRBJ1-4; possible D gene TRBD1, 6 bases. CDR1 and CDR2 (germline): GTSNPN, SVGIG (reference sequence). The ends were cut back, 4 bases at V and 7 bases at J, with 22 bases in the middle. This CDR3 has 16 residues.

The CDR3: CASRARGEETQYF. Written as DNA, the CDR3 is TGTGCCAGTAGGGCTAGAGGGGAAGAGACCCAGTACTTC. The genes are TRBV19 and TRBJ2-5; D possibly uses TRBD1 or TRBD2 (5 bases each). The germline gives CDR1 LNHDA, CDR2 SQIVND (reference sequence). Trimming stripped 6 bases from V and 3 bases from J, with 11 bases between. CDR3 length: 13 amino acids. Together with reference TRBV19 and TRBJ2-5, the CDR3 gives the full variable domain: DGGITQSPKYLFRKEGQNVTLSCEQNLNHDAMYWYRQDPGQGLRLIYYSQIVNDFQKGDIAEGYSVSREKKESFPLTVTSAQKNPTAFYLCASRARGEETQYFGPGTRLLVL.

This sequence joins TRBV7-6 and TRBJ2-5; TRBD1 aligns across 7 bases. CDR3 length: 13 residues. CDR1 and CDR2 from the germline V gene are SGHVS and FNYEAQ. V lost 5 bases, J lost 4 bases, and 4 bases stayed unmatched. The DNA for the CDR3 is TGTGCCAGCAGCAATACAGGGGCAGAGACCCAGTACTTC. Protein sequence: CASSNTGAETQYF.

This clone has more than one count but fewer than ten. The V gene is TRBV27, the J gene TRBJ1-5; D is ambiguous. Deletions cut 1 base from V and 3 bases from J, with 4 bases between. This CDR3 spans 13 amino acids. The germline CDR1 and CDR2 sequences are MNHEY and SMNVEV (reference sequence). The CDR3 protein is CASSLWSNQPQHF. The CDR3 DNA follows: TGTGCCAGCAGTTTATGGTCCAATCAGCCCCAGCATTTT.

This sequence joins TRBV6-1 and TRBJ1-2; TRBD1 might be the D (5 bases). Per germline, CDR1 MNHNS and CDR2 SASEGT. The ends were cut back, 1 base at V and 4 bases at J, with 10 bases in the middle. The CDR3 runs to 14 residues. The CDR3 nucleotides are TGTGCCAGCAGTGAAGTGGACACCGCCTATGGCTACACCTTC. Translated: CASSEVDTAYGYTF.

The J gene is TRBJ1-2, the V gene TRBV2; TRBD1 matches 7 bases. V lost 10 bases and J lost 5; bases outside the gene matches: 7. Germline values: CDR1 SNHLY, CDR2 FYNNEI. The CDR3 sequence is 12 residues long. CDR3 protein: CATRGTAYGYTF. The CDR3 DNA reads TGTGCCACTAGGGGGACAGCTTATGGCTACACCTTC.